These 15 T cell receptor beta chains were all obtained from the same sample, sequenced in a study of T cells in Graves' hyperthyroidism and ophthalmopathy. Authors of the study amplified TCR beta CDR3 regions from RNA transcripts. HTBI primers were used for first-round RT-PCR of the TCR CDR3. TCRdb re-derived calls from the multiplex PCR reads in MiXCR, one entry per CDR3 protein. The sample lists about 560,000 distinct CDR3 sequences; over 15% were seen once. Sequencing was done on a sample of blood. Every receptor here comes from a woman aged 18-29 years with Graves' hyperthyroidism.

This clonotype was counted only a few times. V is TRBV7-6 and J is TRBJ2-2; possible D gene TRBD2, 6 bases. The CDR3 has 17 residues. The germline V and J ends were trimmed by 1 base and 4 bases, with 16 bases remaining between them. CDR1 is SGHVS, CDR2 FNYEAQ, per germline. CDR3 bases: TGTGCCAGCAGCTTAGTAGGTGATGCGGGGATCACCGGGGAGCTGTTTTTT. Amino acid sequence: CASSLVGDAGITGELFF.

This clonotype was seen ten or more times. The rearrangement links TRBV6-1 to TRBJ2-3; D unresolved. CDR1 is MNHNS, CDR2 SASEGT, per germline. The CDR3 runs 13 residues. V was shortened by 6 bases and J by 2 bases, with 9 bases between the two germline ends. The CDR3 DNA follows: TGTGCCAGCAGCCTCTACAACACAGATACGCAGTATTTT. This gives the protein CASSLYNTDTQYF.

Worth noting for this clonotype: A much larger clone sits a single nucleotide away, making a read error possible. The chain uses TRBV25-1 and TRBJ1-5; D possibly corresponds to TRBD1 (5 bases). The CDR3 loop spans 13 amino acids. Germline-derived CDR1 and CDR2 are MGHDK and SYGVNS. The CDR3: CASRRDSHQPQRF. In nucleotides, the CDR3 is TGTGCCAGCAGAAGGGACTCCCATCAGCCCCAGCGTTTT.

This clonotype has at least ten counts. This chain links TRBV11-3 with TRBJ2-2; D call uncertain. CDR3 length equals 13 residues. Deletions cut 3 bases from V and 1 base from J, with 3 bases between. Per germline, CDR1 SGHNT and CDR2 YENEEA. As DNA, the CDR3 is TGTGCCAGCAGCTTTTGGAACACCGGGGAGCTGTTTTTT. It translates to CASSFWNTGELFF.

This clonotype was observed many times. Written as DNA, the CDR3 is TGTGCCAGCAGTTCCGCCGGGGACGTGCATCCGTACGAGCAGTACTTC. It yields the protein CASSSAGDVHPYEQYF. The rearrangement joins TRBV27 to TRBJ2-7; D is perhaps TRBD1 or TRBD2 (5 bases each). Germline V CDR1 and CDR2: MNHEY, SMNVEV (reference sequence). V lost 4 bases and J lost 4, with 20 bases in between. The CDR3 covers 16 residues.

In its sample, this clonotype was seen many times. The rearrangement joins TRBV24-1 to TRBJ2-1; no firm D call. This CDR3 is 18 amino acids long. The V and J ends lost 3 bases and 0 bases respectively, with 17 bases between them. Germline CDR1 is KGHDR and CDR2 is SFDVKD. Here the CDR3 DNA reads TGTGCCACCAGTGATGCGCAGCCCACTCGTGGCTCCTACAATGAGCAGTTCTTC. It encodes CATSDAQPTRGSYNEQFF.

This clonotype showed up many times. The chain is built from TRBV2 and TRBJ1-1; TRBD1 aligns across 8 bases. CDR3 length: 14 amino acids. The V and J ends lost 10 bases and 3 bases, in that order; junction bases with no gene match: 10. CDR1 SNHLY and CDR2 FYNNEI come from the germline V gene. CDR3 sequence reads: CANRQGTGYTEAFF. CDR3 coding DNA: TGTGCCAATAGACAGGGGACGGGGTACACTGAAGCTTTCTTT. The full variable domain, completed using reference TRBV2 and TRBJ1-1, is EPEVTQTPSHQVTQMGQEVILRCVPISNHLYFYWYRQILGQKVEFLVSFYNNEISEKSEIFDDQFSVERPDGSNFTLKIRSTKLEDSAMYFCANRQGTGYTEAFFGQGTRLTVV.

The chain combines TRBV29-1 with TRBJ2-3; a possible D gene is TRBD1 (5 bases). Trimming took off 6 bases at V and 6 bases at J, with 13 bases between the two ends. This CDR3 is built from 12 residues. In germline, CDR1 is SQVTM, CDR2 ANQGSEA. CDR3 sequence: CSVAYRMDTQYF. CDR3 DNA sequence: TGCAGCGTCGCCTACAGGATGGATACGCAGTATTTT.

This clonotype was observed many times. This chain joins TRBV11-2 and TRBJ1-4; TRBD1 matches 9 bases. This CDR3 region has 16 residues. With 3 bases clipped from V and 5 bases from J, the junction kept 7 bases outside the gene matches. Per germline, CDR1 SGHAT and CDR2 FQNNGV. The CDR3, as DNA: TGTGCCAGCAGCTTCTGGGCCGGGACAGGGAATGAAAAACTGTTTTTT. As protein: CASSFWAGTGNEKLFF.

This clonotype was seen at least ten times. The rearrangement uses TRBV20-1 and TRBJ1-5, with D tentatively TRBD1 (6 bases). CDR1 and CDR2 from the germline V gene are DFQATT and SNEGSKA (reference sequence). With 1 base removed from V and 16 bases from J, the gap between germline ends came to 17 bases. The CDR3 consists of 12 residues. The chain's CDR3 is CSARGWDTVIHF. The CDR3 bases are TGCAGTGCTAGAGGGTGGGACACAGTCATCCATTTT.

This clonotype came up a few times. The chain employs TRBV24-1 and TRBJ2-2; TRBD1 might be the D (6 bases). Germline CDR1 is KGHDR and CDR2 is SFDVKD. The ends were cut back, 0 bases at V and 3 bases at J, with 13 bases in the middle. This CDR3 comprises 17 residues. CDR3 DNA: TGTGCCACCAGTGATTTGCCCACCCCAGGGGACACCGGGGAGCTGTTTTTT. It yields the protein CATSDLPTPGDTGELFF.

This clonotype has ten or more counts. The chain couples TRBV12-3 or TRBV12-4 to TRBJ2-3, with D possibly TRBD2 on 5 matching bases. The length of the CDR3 is 14 residues. Trimming took off 3 bases at V and 3 bases at J, with 10 bases between the two ends. The DNA for the CDR3 is TGTGCCAGCAGTTTCCGAGGGAATACAGATACGCAGTATTTT. Translated: CASSFRGNTDTQYF.

The sample holds a few counts of this clonotype. This may be a read error, as it is one base from a much larger clone. The chain combines TRBV11-2 with TRBJ2-3, with D uncertain. This CDR3 spans 13 amino acids. The V gene's germline CDR1 is SGHAT and CDR2 FQNNGV. The ends were cut back, 4 bases at V and 4 bases at J, with 9 bases in the middle. The CDR3 sequence is CASSSGPPDTQYF. The CDR3 DNA follows: TGTGCCAGCAGCTCCGGGCCCCCAGATACGCAGTATTTT.

The sample holds many counts of this clonotype. The chain combines TRBV13 with TRBJ2-5; D gene uncertain. The V and J ends lost 0 bases and 0 bases respectively, with 5 bases between them. The CDR3 loop spans 14 amino acids. From germline, CDR1 is PRHDT and CDR2 FYEKMQ (reference sequence). This CDR3 is CASSLGVDQETQYF. In nucleotides, the CDR3 is TGTGCCAGCAGCTTAGGTGTCGACCAAGAGACCCAGTACTTC.

A single count supports this clonotype. This chain joins TRBV4-1 and TRBJ1-2, with D maybe TRBD1 (5 bases). The CDR3 covers 14 residues. Trimming shortened V by 4 bases and J by 8 bases, and 17 bases separated the two germline ends. The germline V gene encodes CDR1 MGHRA and CDR2 YSYEKL. CDR3 DNA: TGCGCCAGCAGCCCACCCGAACATAGGGGAGGCTACACCTTC. Its translation is CASSPPEHRGGYTF.